This TCR beta chain stems from a study of blood T cell repertoires in COVID-19. On the study more broadly: Both acute and convalescent COVID-19 samples were obtained from the United States, Italy and Spain. In each case, the material was cDNA or gDNA derived from T cells, B-cell-depleted T cells, or PBMCs.

The CDR3 length is 14 residues. Trimming took 5 bases from V and 6 from J, leaving 16 bases between them. Germline CDR1 SGHAT, CDR2 FQNNGV. Authors' data handling: Amplifying reference gene primers gave estimates of nucleated cell counts. Assay used: immunoSEQ multiplex PCR; TCRdb lists only in-frame clones, some missing. That table furnishes V, J and clone size, whereas the DNA furnished D and trimming. The top ten clones hold 8% to 10% of a sample with fewer than 150,000 clones, 70% to 85% of them seen once. This clone was found a few times. This chain uses TRBV11-2 with TRBJ1-1; weak D call: TRBD1 (6 bases). The receptor's source is a woman aged 80 or over in a cohort sampled during active or convalescent COVID-19. The sequenced sample consisted of peripheral blood. CDR3 region: CASSHITRGAEAFF. The CDR3 nucleotides read TGTGCCAGCAGCCACATTACCAGGGGAGCTGAAGCTTTCTTT.